This T cell receptor beta chain was obtained from a study of Tregs in tolerant kidney transplant recipients. With respect to this clone: Its antigen is not identified.

CD4+CD25+CD127- Tregs, CD4+CD25- non-Tregs, CD4 and CD8 cells were sorted. Per germline, CDR1 MGHDK and CDR2 SYGVNS. V shed 8 bases and J shed 0 bases, with 11 bases lying between them. The CDR3 has 15 amino acids. Here immunoSEQ multiplex PCR was the method, and the copy in TCRdb shows in-frame clones only, minus some. This sample has tens of thousands of clones, with less than 90% found just once. The study, taken as a whole, reports: Validation in larger populations is needed because few patients were studied.

This receptor was obtained from a human donor in good health. The chain employs TRBV25-1 and TRBJ2-6; D ambiguous. Sequencing input: CD4+ T cells from blood. The CDR3 DNA sequence: TGTGCCAGCCCCCCCGGCGTCTCTGGGGCCAACGTCCTGACTTTC. Protein product: CASPPGVSGANVLTF.